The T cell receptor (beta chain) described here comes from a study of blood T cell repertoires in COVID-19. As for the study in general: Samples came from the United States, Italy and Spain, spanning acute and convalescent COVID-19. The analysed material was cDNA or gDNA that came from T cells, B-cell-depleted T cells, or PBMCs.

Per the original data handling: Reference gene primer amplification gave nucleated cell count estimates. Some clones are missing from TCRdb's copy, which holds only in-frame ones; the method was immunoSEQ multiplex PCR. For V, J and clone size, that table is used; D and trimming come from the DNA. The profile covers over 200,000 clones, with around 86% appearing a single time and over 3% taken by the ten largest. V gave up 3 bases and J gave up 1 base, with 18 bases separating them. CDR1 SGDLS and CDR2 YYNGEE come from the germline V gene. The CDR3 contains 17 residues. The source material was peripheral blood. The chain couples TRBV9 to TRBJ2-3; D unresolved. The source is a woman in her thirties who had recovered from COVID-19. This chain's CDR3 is CASSGHLQLGGTDTQYF. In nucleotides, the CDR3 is TGTGCCAGCAGCGGACACTTACAGTTGGGCGGCACAGATACGCAGTATTTT. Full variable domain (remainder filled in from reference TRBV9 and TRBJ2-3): DSGVTQTPKHLITATGQRVTLRCSPRSGDLSVYWYQQSLDQGLQFLIQYYNGEERAKGNILERFSAQQFPDLHSELNLSSLELGDSALYFCASSGHLQLGGTDTQYFGPGTRLTVL.